Listed below are T cell receptor beta chains from one sample, sequenced in a study. TCRdb fed the RT-PCR reads into MiXCR, producing one record per CDR3 protein. The data hold hundreds of thousands of distinct CDR3 sequences, with 11% to 15% observed a single time. Sequencing was performed on memory CD4+ T cells from blood. The source of these receptors is a female donor in good health, serving as a healthy control. Both conserved end residues are part of each CDR3. The order of the fields is D gene, J gene, V gene, clone size, CDR3 DNA, CDR3 protein. A D gene is named only where the DNA matches it firmly. Size is stated for part of the rows, as once, few or many counts, or as a class when the clone is expanded.

>TRBD2|TRBJ2-1|TRBV20-1|NA
TGCAGTGCTAGTGGGACTAGCGGGAGGAGGTCCTACAATGAGCAGTTCTTC
CSASGTSGRRSYNEQFF
>NA|TRBJ2-2|TRBV20-1|many
TGCAGTGCTAGTATGTACACCGGGGAGCTGTTTTTT
CSASMYTGELFF
>NA|TRBJ2-5|TRBV3-1|NA
TGTGCCAGCAGCTTCCGGGACGAGGGGGCCCAGTACTTC
CASSFRDEGAQYF
>NA|TRBJ2-1|TRBV11-2|few
TGTGCCAGCAGCTCAGACAGACACAATGAGCAGTTCTTC
CASSSDRHNEQFF
>NA|TRBJ2-1|TRBV7-2|NA
TGTGCCAGCAGCTTAGCGGGGTCCAGCAATGAGCAGTTCTTC
CASSLAGSSNEQFF
>NA|TRBJ2-1|TRBV12-3/TRBV12-4|NA
TGTGCCAGCACCAATCGTGGAGGACTGGGACCCTCCTACAATGAGCAGTTCTTC
CASTNRGGLGPSYNEQFF
>NA|TRBJ2-1|TRBV7-2|NA
TGTACCAGCAGTCCATCCTTAGGGAACTGGGGCAATGAGCAGTTCTTC
CTSSPSLGNWGNEQFF
>NA|TRBJ1-2|TRBV6-1|NA
TGTGCCAGCAGTGAAATACAGGGTTACGGCTACACCTTC
CASSEIQGYGYTF
>NA|TRBJ1-1|TRBV7-6|many
TGTGCCAGCAGCTTAGGTGGGTTCACTGAAGCTTTCTTT
CASSLGGFTEAFF
>NA|TRBJ2-5|TRBV24-1|few
TGTGCCACCAGTGATTCGTTGGGAGAGACCCAGTACTTC
CATSDSLGETQYF
>NA|TRBJ1-5|TRBV15|NA
TGTGCCACCAGCAGAGACAGATATCAGCCCCAGCATTTT
CATSRDRYQPQHF
>NA|TRBJ1-5|TRBV29-1|many
TGCAGCGTTAATGGCGGAGGCAATCAGCCCCAGCATTTT
CSVNGGGNQPQHF
>NA|TRBJ1-4|TRBV29-1|few
TGCAGCGTTAGTGGCCTGGGTGAAAAACTGTTTTTT
CSVSGLGEKLFF
>TRBD1|TRBJ2-3|TRBV12-3/TRBV12-4|NA
TGTGCCAGCAGTCGAACACAGGGGTGGGTCACAGATACGCAGTATTTT
CASSRTQGWVTDTQYF
>TRBD1|TRBJ1-2|TRBV5-1|few
TGCGCCAGCAGAACCACCGGGACAGATGTAAACTATGGCTACACCTTC
CASRTTGTDVNYGYTF
>TRBD2|TRBJ2-3|TRBV5-1|many
TGCGCCAGCAGCTCCGGGACTAGCGGAGGTGGAGATACGCAGTATTTT
CASSSGTSGGGDTQYF
>TRBD1|TRBJ1-4|TRBV19|NA
TGTGCCAGTAGTATCGGACAGGGTAGCGAAAAACTGTTTTTT
CASSIGQGSEKLFF
>NA|TRBJ1-4|TRBV5-1|many
TGCGCCAGCAAACTTGGGGTCCAGCAGAATGAAAAACTGTTTTTT
CASKLGVQQNEKLFF
>TRBD1|TRBJ1-1|TRBV28|few
TGTGCCAGCAGTTCCCCGGGGGTGGCAGGGGGCTACACTGAAGCTTTCTTT
CASSSPGVAGGYTEAFF
>NA|TRBJ1-2|TRBV6-5|NA
TGTGCCAGCAGCCGGGGAGCTAACTATGGCTACACCTTC
CASSRGANYGYTF
>TRBD1|TRBJ2-4|TRBV3-1|many
TGTGCCAGCAGCCAAGGGACAGGGGAAAACATTCAGTACTTC
CASSQGTGENIQYF
>TRBD2|TRBJ2-7|TRBV7-2|NA
TGTGCCAGCAGCCTAGCGGGTTCTCAGGGCGAGCAGTACTTC
CASSLAGSQGEQYF
>TRBD1|TRBJ2-1|TRBV5-1|few
TGCGCCAGCAGCCGCCAGGGACAGGGAGCAGTTGAGCAGTTCTTC
CASSRQGQGAVEQFF
>NA|TRBJ2-2|TRBV29-1|NA
TGCAGCGGCAGGGGAGTCGGGGAGCTGTTTTTT
CSGRGVGELFF
>TRBD1|TRBJ2-5|TRBV11-2|few
TGTGCCAGCAGCTTAGGACAGGGGGGATACCAAGAGACCCAGTACTTC
CASSLGQGGYQETQYF
>NA|TRBJ2-7|TRBV5-1|few
TGCGCCAGCAGCCCCGGAGGGACCCAAGCTTACGAGCAGTACTTC
CASSPGGTQAYEQYF
>TRBD1|TRBJ1-2|TRBV4-3|few
TGCGCCAGCAGCCAAGTAGGGACAGGACACAACTATGGCTACACCTTC
CASSQVGTGHNYGYTF
>NA|TRBJ2-1|TRBV18|few
TGTGCCAGCTCACCGACGGGCAGCCAAGGGGATGAGCAGTTCTTC
CASSPTGSQGDEQFF
>NA|TRBJ2-2|TRBV7-9|NA
TGTGCCAGCAGCAGGAACGCTAACACCGGGGAGCTGTTTTTT
CASSRNANTGELFF
>NA|TRBJ2-7|TRBV11-2|many
TGTGCCAGCAGCTTAGCACCAGGGTCGGCCGAGCAGTACTTC
CASSLAPGSAEQYF
>NA|TRBJ1-2|TRBV24-1|many
TGTGCCACCAGTGACCCCTATGGCTACACCTTC
CATSDPYGYTF
>NA|TRBJ1-5|TRBV7-2|NA
TGTGCCAGCAGCCAGGGACTTCAGTTCGATCAGCCCCAGCATTTT
CASSQGLQFDQPQHF
>NA|TRBJ2-3|TRBV2|NA
TGTGCCAGCAAGTCGGGTAGCACAGATACGCAGTATTTT
CASKSGSTDTQYF
>TRBD1|TRBJ2-7|TRBV6-2/TRBV6-3|few
TGTGCCAGCATTGATAGGGACAGGGTCAACTACGAGCAGTACTTC
CASIDRDRVNYEQYF
>TRBD1|TRBJ2-1|TRBV6-2/TRBV6-3|NA
TGTGCCAGCAGTTACTCGGGACAGCAACTATACGAGCAGTTATTC
CASSYSGQQLYEQLF
>TRBD2|TRBJ2-7|TRBV5-4|NA
TGTGCCAGCAGCCCGGGGACTAGCGGGCCCTACGAGCAGTACTTC
CASSPGTSGPYEQYF
>NA|TRBJ2-1|TRBV4-2|NA
TGTGCCAGCAGCCAAGATTGGGTCGGGAGTGGTGAGCAGTTCTTC
CASSQDWVGSGEQFF
>NA|TRBJ1-6|TRBV13|NA
TGTGCCAGCAGCTTAGGGCGCCGGCGGGGATCACCCCTCCACTTT
CASSLGRRRGSPLHF
>NA|TRBJ1-5|TRBV3-1|NA
TGTGCCAGCAGCCAAGCCCCTCTCCAACCCCAGCATTTT
CASSQAPLQPQHF
>NA|TRBJ2-7|TRBV27|NA
TGTGCCAGCAGTTTCCGGCAGGAGGAGACCTACGAGCAGTACTTC
CASSFRQEETYEQYF
>NA|TRBJ1-2|TRBV7-2|few
TGTGCCAGCAGATTAAGGGGGATGGATGGCTACACCTTC
CASRLRGMDGYTF
>TRBD1|TRBJ1-2|TRBV10-3|many
TGTGCCATCAGTGGACAGGGAGGTGGCTACACCTTC
CAISGQGGGYTF
>TRBD1|TRBJ1-1|TRBV29-1|few
TGCAGCACTAGGGACAGGGGCACTGAAGCTTTCTTT
CSTRDRGTEAFF
>TRBD2|TRBJ2-7|TRBV28|NA
TGTGCCAGCAGTGGCACCTTTCCCGGGACTAGCGGGAGCCTCGAGCAGTACTTC
CASSGTFPGTSGSLEQYF
>TRBD2|TRBJ2-7|TRBV27|NA
TGTGCCAGCAGTTTTATAGCGGGGGGAGCCTACGAGCAGTACTTC
CASSFIAGGAYEQYF
>TRBD1|TRBJ1-2|TRBV5-4|NA
TGTGCCAGCAGCTTGGGGGCGGGACAGGGAAGCTATGGCTACACCTTC
CASSLGAGQGSYGYTF
>NA|TRBJ2-7|TRBV7-8|NA
TGTGCCAGCAGTACCGCGAACGACTACGAGCAGTACTTC
CASSTANDYEQYF